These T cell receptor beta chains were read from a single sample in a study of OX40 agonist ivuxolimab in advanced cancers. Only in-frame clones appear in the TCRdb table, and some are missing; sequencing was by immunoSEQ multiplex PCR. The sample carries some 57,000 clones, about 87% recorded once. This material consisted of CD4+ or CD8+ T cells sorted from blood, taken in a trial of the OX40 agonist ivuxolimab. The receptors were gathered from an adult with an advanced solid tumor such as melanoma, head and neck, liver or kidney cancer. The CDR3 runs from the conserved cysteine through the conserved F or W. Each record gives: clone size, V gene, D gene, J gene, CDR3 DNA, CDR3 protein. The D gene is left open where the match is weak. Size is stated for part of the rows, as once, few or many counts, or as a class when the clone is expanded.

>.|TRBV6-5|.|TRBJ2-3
TGTGCCACCTTTAGCGGAAGACGCACAGATACGCAGTATTTT
CATFSGRRTDTQYF
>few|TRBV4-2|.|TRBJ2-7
TGTGCCAGCAGCCAAGATCAGATGGCGGGACCTATCTACGAGCAGTACTTC
CASSQDQMAGPIYEQYF
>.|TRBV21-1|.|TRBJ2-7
TGTGCCAGCAGCAAACCTTGGCCGGGGCCCATTGACGAGCAGTACTTC
CASSKPWPGPIDEQYF
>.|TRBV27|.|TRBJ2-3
TGTGCCAGCGCCGAGTTAGAGGTATCTAGCACAGATACGCAGTATTTT
CASAELEVSSTDTQYF
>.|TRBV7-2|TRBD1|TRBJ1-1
TGTGCCAGCAGCTTAGGATGGGGCAGGGGGTACACTGAAGCTTTCTTT
CASSLGWGRGYTEAFF
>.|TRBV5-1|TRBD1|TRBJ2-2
TGCGCCAGCAGCTTGGGGACAGGACCTAACACCGGGGAGCTGTTTTTT
CASSLGTGPNTGELFF
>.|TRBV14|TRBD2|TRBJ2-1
TGTGCCAGCAGCCGACTAGCGGCATCCTACAATGAGCAGTTCTTC
CASSRLAASYNEQFF
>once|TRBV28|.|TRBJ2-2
TGTGCCAGCAGTCGTCCCCCGTTAGGATCTGGAACCGGGGAGCTGTTTTTT
CASSRPPLGSGTGELFF
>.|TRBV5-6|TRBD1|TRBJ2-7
TGTGCCAGCAGCCTGAGCTGGACAGGGGGCTTCCCCGAGCAGTACTTC
CASSLSWTGGFPEQYF
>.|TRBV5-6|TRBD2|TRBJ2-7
TGTGCCAGCAGCTTCTTGACTAGCGGGAGTGGCTACGAGCAGTACTTC
CASSFLTSGSGYEQYF
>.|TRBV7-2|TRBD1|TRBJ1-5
TGTGCCAGCAGCTCTACAGGGGTCAATCAGCCCCAGCATTTT
CASSSTGVNQPQHF
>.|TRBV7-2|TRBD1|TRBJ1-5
TGTGCCAGCAGCCTCGGGACAGGAACAAGTCAGCCCCAGCATTTT
CASSLGTGTSQPQHF
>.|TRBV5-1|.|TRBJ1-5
TGCGCCAGCAGCTTGCTAGGGCAGGATAACAATCAGCCCCAGCATTTT
CASSLLGQDNNQPQHF
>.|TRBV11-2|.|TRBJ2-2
TGTGCCAGCAGCCCGACCAAGAACACCGGGGAGCTGTTTTTT
CASSPTKNTGELFF
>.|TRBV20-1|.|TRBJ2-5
TGCAGTGCTAGGGGCAGAGAGACCCAGTACTTC
CSARGRETQYF
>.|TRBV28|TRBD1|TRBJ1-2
TGTGCCAGCAGTTTTGGGACAGGGGACGGCTACACCTTC
CASSFGTGDGYTF
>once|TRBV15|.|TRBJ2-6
TGTGCCACCAGCAGAGATTTCGGCAGGGCGCTGACTGGGGCCAACGTCCTGACTTTC
CATSRDFGRALTGANVLTF
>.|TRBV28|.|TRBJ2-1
TGTGCCAGCAGACGGAAGGGGGCGAGGAGTAGCGGGGCCAATGAGCAGTTCTTC
CASRRKGARSSGANEQFF
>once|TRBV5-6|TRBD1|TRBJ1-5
TGTGCCAGCAGCTACAACAGGGGCCCATGGGTTCAGCCCCAGCATTTT
CASSYNRGPWVQPQHF
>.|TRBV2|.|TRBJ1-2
TGTGCCAGCAGTGGTCAAGCTAACTATGGCTACACCTTC
CASSGQANYGYTF
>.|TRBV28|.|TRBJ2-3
TGTGCCAGCAGTTTTGGGGGAGGGGACATCGGGGTTACGCAGTATTTT
CASSFGGGDIGVTQYF
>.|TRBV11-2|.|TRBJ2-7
TGTGCCAGCAGTCGTGGCGGGCCCTACGAGCAGTACTTC
CASSRGGPYEQYF
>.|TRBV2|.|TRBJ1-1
TGTGCCAGCAATTGGGACACTGAAGCTTTCTTT
CASNWDTEAFF